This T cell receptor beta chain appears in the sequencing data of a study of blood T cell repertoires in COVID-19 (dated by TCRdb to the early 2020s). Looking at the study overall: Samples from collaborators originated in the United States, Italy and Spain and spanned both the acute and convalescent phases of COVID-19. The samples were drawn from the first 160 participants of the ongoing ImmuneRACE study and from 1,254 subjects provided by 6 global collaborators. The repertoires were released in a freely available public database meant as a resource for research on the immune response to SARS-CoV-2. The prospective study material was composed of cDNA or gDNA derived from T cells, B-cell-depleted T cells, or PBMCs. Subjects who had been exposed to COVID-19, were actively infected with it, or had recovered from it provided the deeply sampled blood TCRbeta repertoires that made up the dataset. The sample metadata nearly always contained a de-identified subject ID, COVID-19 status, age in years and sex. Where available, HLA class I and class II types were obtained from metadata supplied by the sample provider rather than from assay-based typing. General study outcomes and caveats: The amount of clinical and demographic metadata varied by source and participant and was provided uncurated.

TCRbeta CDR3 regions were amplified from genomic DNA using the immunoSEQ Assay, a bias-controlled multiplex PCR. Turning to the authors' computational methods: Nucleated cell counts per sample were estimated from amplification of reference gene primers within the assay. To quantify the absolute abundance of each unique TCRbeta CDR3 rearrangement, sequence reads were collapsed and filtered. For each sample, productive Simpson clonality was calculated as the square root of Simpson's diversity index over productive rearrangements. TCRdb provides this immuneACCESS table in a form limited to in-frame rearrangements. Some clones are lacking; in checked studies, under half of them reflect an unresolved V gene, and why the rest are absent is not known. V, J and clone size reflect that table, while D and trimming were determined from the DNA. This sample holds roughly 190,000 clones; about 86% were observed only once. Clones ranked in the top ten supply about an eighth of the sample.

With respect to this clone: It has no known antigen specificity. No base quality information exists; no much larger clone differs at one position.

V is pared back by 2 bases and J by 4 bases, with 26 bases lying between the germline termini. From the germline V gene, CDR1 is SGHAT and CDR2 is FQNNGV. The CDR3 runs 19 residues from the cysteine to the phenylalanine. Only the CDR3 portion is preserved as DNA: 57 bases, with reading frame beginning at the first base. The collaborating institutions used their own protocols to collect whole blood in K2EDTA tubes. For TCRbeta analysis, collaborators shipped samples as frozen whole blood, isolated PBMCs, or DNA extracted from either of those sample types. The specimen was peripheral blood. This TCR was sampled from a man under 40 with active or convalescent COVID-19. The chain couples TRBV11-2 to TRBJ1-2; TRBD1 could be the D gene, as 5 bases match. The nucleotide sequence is TGTGCCAGCAGCTTAATTTTGGCCATTACAGGTGCCCGATGCTATGGCTACACCTTC. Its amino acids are CASSLILAITGARCYGYTF.